One and the same sample provided the 20 T cell receptor beta chains below, sequenced in a study of T cells in Graves' hyperthyroidism and ophthalmopathy (dated by TCRdb to between 2018 and 2021). The library came from multiplex PCR. Sequenced using an Illumina HiSeq 2000. TCR beta CDR3 regions were amplified from RNA transcripts. The first round of RT-PCR for the TCR CDR3 was performed with the HTBI primer set and the Qiagen OneStep RT-PCR kit. The raw public reads went through TCRdb reprocessing: fastp at Q25, MiXCR clone calling, in-frame beta chains kept. CDR3 protein duplicates are merged, each entry listing the most common genes and DNA. For this sample the table gives about 46,000 distinct CDR3 sequences, of which approximately 50% were detected only once. Roughly 32% of the sample is in the top ten clones. The sequenced material came from peripheral blood or thyroid tissue (not recorded which). Receptors originate from a woman in her forties or fifties with Graves' hyperthyroidism.

This clonotype occurred many times. V usage is TRBV4-2 and J usage is TRBJ2-2; 11 nucleotides line up with TRBD2. The CDR3 has 17 residues. Trimming at V came to 3 bases and at J to 3 bases, leaving 6 bases not matched to a gene. Germline V lookup: CDR1 LGHNA, CDR2 YNFKEQ. The CDR3 sequence: CASSHIAGGPDTGELFF. The CDR3 coding sequence is TGTGCCAGCAGCCACATAGCGGGAGGGCCCGACACCGGGGAGCTGTTTTTT.

This clonotype was seen ten or more times. V is TRBV5-6 and J is TRBJ2-7, with 8 bases identical to TRBD2. The J segment lost 4 bases and the V segment lost 4 bases, leaving 13 bases of the junction unmatched. There are 16 residues in the CDR3. CDR1 is SGHDT, CDR2 YYEEEE, per germline. This CDR3 reads CASSPGSSGSSYEQYF. In DNA form, the CDR3 reads TGTGCCAGCAGCCCTGGGTCCAGCGGGAGTAGTTACGAGCAGTACTTC.

V usage is TRBV7-2 and J usage is TRBJ2-7, with 15 bases matching TRBD2. After removal of 3 bases from V and 1 base from J, the junction contained 4 bases not matched to a gene. This CDR3 comprises 17 residues. CDR1 and CDR2 (germline): SGHTA, FQGNSA. The CDR3 DNA is TGTGCCAGCAGCTTGGCCGGGACTAGCGGGAGGTCCTACGAGCAGTACTTC. Translating it yields CASSLAGTSGRSYEQYF.

This clonotype was seen repeatedly, ten times or more. V is TRBV6-5 and J is TRBJ1-2; no firm D call. CDR1 and CDR2 (germline): MNHEY, SVGAGI. This CDR3 region has 15 residues. V lost 6 bases and J 2 bases, leaving 16 bases between the germline ends. CDR3 sequence reads: CASSLGPTVNYGYTF. CDR3 DNA: TGTGCCAGCAGCTTGGGTCCAACTGTGAACTATGGCTACACCTTC.

This chain connects TRBV9 to TRBJ2-5, with 16 bases lining up with TRBD2. Germline values: CDR1 SGDLS, CDR2 YYNGEE. With 5 bases clipped from V and 5 bases from J, the junction kept 15 bases outside the gene matches. The CDR3 covers 19 residues. The DNA for the CDR3 is TGTGCCAGCAGTTTGGGGACTAGCGGGAGGGCTTTGGTTGTGGAGACCCAGTACTTC. Its translation is CASSLGTSGRALVVETQYF.

This clonotype was detected ten times or more. V gene TRBV20-1 combines with J gene TRBJ2-7; 7 nucleotides align to TRBD1. This CDR3 comprises 13 residues. Germline V gives CDR1 DFQATT, CDR2 SNEGSKA (reference sequence). V dropped 5 bases and J dropped 2; count of bases not matched to a gene: 6. The CDR3: CSAAHTGAYEQYF. Written as DNA, the CDR3 is TGCAGTGCTGCCCACACAGGGGCCTACGAGCAGTACTTC.

The sample holds many counts of this clonotype. The rearrangement links TRBV5-5 to TRBJ2-5, with TRBD2 identical over 7 bases. Germline V gives CDR1 SGHKS, CDR2 YYEKEE (reference sequence). V shed 7 bases, J shed 2 bases, and the junction held 11 bases outside the gene matches. CDR3 length equals 15 residues. CDR3 coding DNA: TGTGCCAGCCACAGTAGGGGTAGCGGGCAAGAGACCCAGTACTTC. It is translated as CASHSRGSGQETQYF. Variable domain in full (rest from reference TRBV5-5 and TRBJ2-5): DAGVTQSPTHLIKTRGQQVTLRCSPISGHKSVSWYQQVLGQGPQFIFQYYEKEERGRGNFPDRFSARQFPNYSSELNVNALLLGDSALYLCASHSRGSGQETQYFGPGTRLLVL.

There are many counts of this clonotype. The genes are TRBV4-2 and TRBJ1-6; 9 nucleotides align to TRBD1. Germline V gives CDR1 LGHNA, CDR2 YNFKEQ. This CDR3 has 14 amino acids. Germline trimming cut 4 bases from V and 7 bases from J; bases unmatched to any gene: 2. The CDR3 sequence: CASSPGQGNSPLHF. CDR3 nucleotide sequence: TGTGCCAGCAGCCCGGGACAGGGAAATTCACCCCTCCACTTT.

This clonotype occurred many times. V gene TRBV5-5 combines with J gene TRBJ2-5; TRBD1 might be the D (6 bases). CDR1 is SGHKS and CDR2 is YYEKEE in the germline V gene (reference sequence). CDR3 length: 19 residues. The ends were cut back, 1 base at V and 0 bases at J, with 22 bases in the middle. The CDR3 DNA reads TGTGCCAGCAGCTTGACCGGGACACTCGACCCCTCCGACCAAGAGACCCAGTACTTC. It is translated as CASSLTGTLDPSDQETQYF.

This chain uses TRBV29-1 with TRBJ2-5; no clear D gene. Trimming left V 3 bases short and J 1 base short, with 9 bases between. This CDR3 contains 13 residues. From germline, CDR1 is SQVTM and CDR2 ANQGSEA. The CDR3 loop reads CSVEVLVQETQYF. CDR3 sequence (DNA): TGCAGCGTTGAGGTTCTCGTCCAAGAGACCCAGTACTTC. The variable domain in full, with the rest retrieved from reference TRBV29-1 and TRBJ2-5, is SAVISQKPSRDICQRGTSLTIQCQVDSQVTMMFWYRQQPGQSLTLIATANQGSEATYESGFVIDKFPISRPNLTFSTLTVSNMSPEDSSIYLCSVEVLVQETQYFGPGTRLLVL.

This clonotype has a count of ten or more. The chain uses TRBV10-3 and TRBJ1-3; D might be TRBD1 (5 bases). The ends were cut back, 1 base at V and 2 bases at J, with 12 bases in the middle. The CDR3 loop spans 16 amino acids. The V gene's germline CDR1 is ENHRY and CDR2 SYGVKD. The CDR3: CAISELQGNAGNTIYF. DNA for the CDR3: TGTGCCATCAGTGAGTTGCAGGGCAACGCTGGAAACACCATATATTTT.

This clonotype was picked up one time. A much larger clone differs by one base, so this may be a read error. Since the CDR3 does not end with the conserved phenylalanine or tryptophan, this likely comes from a read error. No DNA is shown, since the ends of the CDR3 on it are uncertain; the CDR3 is the one TCRdb lists. V usage is TRBV20-1 and J usage is TRBJ1-4. The CDR3 adds up to 14 amino acids, both ends counted. Germline loops: CDR1 DFQATT, CDR2 SNEGSKA (reference sequence). This CDR3 reads CSAFAGSRNEKLVL.

This clonotype showed up many times. This rearrangement joins TRBV28 to TRBJ2-7, with D perhaps TRBD1 or TRBD2 (5 bases each). The V end lost 5 bases, the J end lost 2 bases, and 13 bases lay between the germline ends. This CDR3 is built from 14 residues. Germline V gives CDR1 MDHEN, CDR2 SYDVKM. The chain's CDR3 is CASSAPGPAYEQYF. The DNA of the CDR3 is TGTGCCAGCAGTGCCCCGGGACCCGCCTACGAGCAGTACTTC.

This clonotype showed up many times. The rearrangement links TRBV20-1 to TRBJ2-3, with TRBD1 matching over 12 bases. The CDR3 is 15 amino acids. Germline CDR1 reads DFQATT; CDR2 reads SNEGSKA (reference sequence). With 5 bases clipped from V and 5 bases from J, the junction kept 8 bases outside the gene matches. CDR3: CSAGGGQGAGDTQYF. Written as DNA, the CDR3 is TGCAGTGCTGGGGGGGGACAGGGGGCTGGAGATACGCAGTATTTT.

The count of this clonotype is one. This chain links TRBV10-1 with TRBJ2-4; D gene ambiguous. Trimming took off 10 bases at V and 6 bases at J, with 13 bases between the two ends. The CDR3 sequence is 12 residues long. CDR1 WNHNN and CDR2 SYGVQD come from the germline V gene (reference sequence). The CDR3 is CANPMDGNIQYF. In DNA, the CDR3 is TGCGCCAATCCGATGGACGGAAACATTCAGTACTTC.

This clonotype was detected ten times or more. The J gene is TRBJ1-1, the V gene TRBV20-1, with 10 bases fitting TRBD1. The CDR3 is 14 residues long. The germline gives CDR1 DFQATT, CDR2 SNEGSKA (reference sequence). After removal of 1 base from V and 7 bases from J, the junction contained 6 bases not matched to a gene. The CDR3 coding sequence is TGCAGTGCTAGAGGACAGGGGGCGCGCGGTGAAGCTTTCTTT. Amino acids: CSARGQGARGEAFF.

As concerns this clonotype: The junction departs from the called germline gene at one end, perhaps through a read error. The chain uses TRBV7-2 and TRBJ2-5, with a tentative D call TRBD2 (6 bases). The CDR3 covers 14 residues. Germline CDR1 reads SGHTA; CDR2 reads FQGNSA. The CDR3 DNA follows: TGTGCCAGCGGCTTAGGAGGCAGGGAGGAGACCCGGTACTTC. Protein sequence: CASGLGGREETRYF.

This clonotype appeared once. This sequence joins TRBV29-1 and TRBJ1-2, with 10 nucleotides matching TRBD1. Germline loops: CDR1 SQVTM, CDR2 ANQGSEA. Losses at the gene ends were 3 bases for V and 13 bases for J; bases not matched to a gene: 5. This CDR3 region has 11 residues. The CDR3 spells CSVEGQGIFTF. The CDR3 DNA follows: TGCAGCGTTGAGGGACAGGGGATATTCACCTTC.

This clonotype has a count of ten or more. This CDR3 is CAISPGQGIETQYF. DNA for the CDR3: TGTGCCATCAGTCCCGGACAGGGTATAGAGACCCAGTACTTC. The gene calls are TRBV10-3 and TRBJ2-5; 8 bases agree with TRBD1. The trim removed 5 bases at V and 4 bases at J, leaving 6 bases unmatched. From germline, CDR1 is ENHRY and CDR2 SYGVKD. The length of the CDR3 is 14 residues.

This clonotype was observed once. The V and J genes are TRBV20-1 and TRBJ2-2; possibly TRBD2 for D (6 bases). The CDR3 runs 14 residues. Trimming left V 6 bases short and J 1 base short, with 12 bases between. In germline, CDR1 is DFQATT, CDR2 SNEGSKA (reference sequence). The CDR3 DNA reads as TGCAGTGCCCAGACTAGACTGAACACCGGGGAGCTGTTTTTT. This encodes CSAQTRLNTGELFF.